This T cell receptor (beta chain) was recovered during a study of blood T cell repertoires in COVID-19. Study as a whole: The United States, Italy and Spain were the sources of the acute and convalescent COVID-19 samples. PBMCs, B-cell-depleted T cells, or T cells provided the cDNA or gDNA that made up the material.

Trimming took off 6 bases at V and 8 bases at J, with 10 bases between the two ends. Germline lookup yields CDR1 SEHNR and CDR2 FQNEAQ (reference sequence). The CDR3 is made up of 11 amino acids. In the original analysis: How many nucleated cells were present was estimated from reference gene primer amplification. Sequencing used immunoSEQ multiplex PCR; TCRdb keeps in-frame clones, though not all of them. From that table come the V and J calls and clone size; the DNA was used to work out D and trimming. The repertoire has about 76,000 clones, over 75% of them found once; the top ten carry about 5.3%.

Sequenced sample: peripheral blood. V usage is TRBV7-9 and J usage is TRBJ1-2; weak D call: TRBD1 (5 bases). The TCR comes from a man aged 50 to 59 with active COVID-19. The CDR3 coding sequence is TGTGCCAGCAGGGCCAGGGAAGGCTACACCTTC. Its translation is CASRAREGYTF.